The 23 T cell receptor beta chains reported below all come from one sample, sequenced in a study of blood T cells in healthy people across ages. The authors ran a second PCR of 7 to 11 cycles using a sample-barcoded 5' primer and a J-beta primer mix. TCRdb called the 5' RACE reads again in MiXCR, with one record for every CDR3 protein. Among some 1.4 million distinct CDR3 sequences listed, 42% were seen once. Input material: blood. Receptor source: a woman between 18 and 29 years old in good health.

This chain connects TRBV7-8 to TRBJ2-1, with 13 bases lining up with TRBD2. This CDR3 region has 16 residues. V was pared by 4 bases and J by 6 bases, with 6 bases of the junction left unmatched. CDR1 and CDR2 from the germline V gene are SGHVS and FQNEAQ. The CDR3 sequence is CASSSQLAGGRNEQFF. The CDR3 region has the DNA TGTGCCAGCAGCTCTCAACTAGCGGGGGGGCGCAATGAGCAGTTCTTC.

This chain uses TRBV20-1 with TRBJ1-2, with D maybe TRBD1 (6 bases). The V end was cut by 0 bases, the J end by 2 bases, with 13 bases between. Germline assignment: CDR1 DFQATT and CDR2 SNEGSKA (reference sequence). This CDR3 is 15 amino acids long. This CDR3 is CSARDRVGGNYGYTF. CDR3 DNA sequence: TGCAGTGCTAGAGATAGGGTGGGGGGCAACTATGGCTACACCTTC.

The V gene is TRBV4-2, the J gene TRBJ2-3; D is unresolved. V lost 1 base to trimming and J lost 6 bases, with 14 bases between them. The CDR3 has 15 amino acids. The germline CDR1 and CDR2 sequences are LGHNA and YNFKEQ. In DNA form, the CDR3 reads TGTGCCAGCAGCCAAGGAAAGGGCAACGGTGATACGCAGTATTTT. It yields the protein CASSQGKGNGDTQYF.

Of note for this clonotype: The junction does not match germline at one end; this may be a read error. CDR3 protein: CGACCDRGQGYTF. CDR3 DNA sequence: TGCGGTGCTTGCTGCGACAGGGGGCAAGGCTACACCTTC. The J gene is TRBJ1-2, the V gene TRBV20-1; 10 nucleotides match TRBD1. CDR3 length equals 13 residues. Germline-derived CDR1 and CDR2 are DFQATT and SNEGSKA (reference sequence).

This clonotype was found a few times. The genes are TRBV5-1 and TRBJ2-3; tentative D call: TRBD1 (6 bases). Germline V lookup: CDR1 SGHRS, CDR2 YFSETQ. CDR3 length: 14 residues. Trimming shortened V by 0 bases and J by 8 bases, and 13 bases separated the two germline ends. The CDR3, as DNA: TGCGCCAGCAGCTTGGTAAACAGGGAAGGTACGCAGTATTTT. Translating gives CASSLVNREGTQYF. Full variable domain (outside the CDR3, taken from reference TRBV5-1 and TRBJ2-3): KAGVTQTPRYLIKTRGQQVTLSCSPISGHRSVSWYQQTPGQGLQFLFEYFSETQRNKGNFPGRFSGRQFSNSRSEMNVSTLELGDSALYLCASSLVNREGTQYFGPGTRLTVL.

This clonotype was seen a handful of times. This rearrangement joins TRBV12-3 or TRBV12-4 to TRBJ2-5; 9 bases map to TRBD1. TRBJ2-7 matches the DNA end more closely, so the J call is doubtful. This CDR3 has 12 residues. The CDR3 spells CASSRQGDEQYF. Written as DNA, the CDR3 is TGTGCCAGCAGCCGACAGGGGGACGAGCAGTACTTC.

The gene calls are TRBV30 and TRBJ2-2; D remains unclear. Trimming pared 5 bases from V and 4 bases from J, leaving 5 bases between. Germline V gene lookup returns CDR1 GTSNPN and CDR2 SVGIG (reference sequence). This CDR3 spans 11 amino acids. CDR3: CAWSGTGELFF. Here the CDR3 DNA reads TGTGCCTGGTCCGGCACCGGGGAGCTGTTTTTT.

This clonotype occurred a few times. The chain couples TRBV12-3 or TRBV12-4 to TRBJ2-7; D call uncertain. V was pared by 6 bases and J by 2 bases, with 11 bases between. The CDR3 runs 13 residues. The CDR3: CASRRTETYEQYF. The CDR3 nucleotides read TGTGCCAGCAGACGCACTGAAACCTACGAGCAGTACTTC.

The J gene is TRBJ2-5, the V gene TRBV6-2 or TRBV6-3; D uncertain. TRBJ2-1 matches the DNA end more closely, so the J call is doubtful. The CDR3 spans 14 residues. Germline values: CDR1 MNHEY, CDR2 SVGEGT. The CDR3 region has the DNA TGTGCCAGCAGTGTCGGTGGTATTCAAGAGACCCAGTTCTTC. Translating gives CASSVGGIQETQFF.

Here the CDR3 reads CASTQAETQYF. In DNA form, the CDR3 reads TGTGCCAGCACCCAGGCGGAGACCCAGTACTTC. The gene calls are TRBV6-5 and TRBJ2-5; no clear D gene. V lost 7 bases, J lost 5 bases, and 8 bases lay in between. The germline V gene encodes CDR1 MNHEY and CDR2 SVGAGI. This CDR3 is 11 amino acids long.

This clonotype was detected only a few times. The chain is built from TRBV6-1 and TRBJ1-2; a possible D gene is TRBD1 (6 bases). Trimming took 2 bases from V and 3 from J, leaving 10 bases between them. Germline CDR1 reads MNHNS; CDR2 reads SASEGT. The CDR3 has 14 residues. The CDR3 loop is CASSERGADYGYTF. The CDR3 region has the DNA TGTGCCAGCAGTGAACGGGGGGCGGACTATGGCTACACCTTC.

The chain employs TRBV5-1 and TRBJ2-1; 9 nucleotides align to TRBD2. The germline V gene has CDR1 SGHRS and CDR2 YFSETQ. The trim removed 0 bases at V and 4 bases at J, leaving 5 bases unmatched. The CDR3 consists of 16 residues. CDR3 residues: CASSLEMRGGYNEQFF. DNA of the CDR3: TGCGCCAGCAGCTTGGAAATGCGGGGGGGTTACAATGAGCAGTTCTTC.

The chain carries TRBV29-1 and TRBJ2-7; tentative D call: TRBD2 (5 bases). Germline CDR1 reads SQVTM; CDR2 reads ANQGSEA. This CDR3 comprises 15 residues. The V end lost 2 bases, the J end lost 1 base, and 15 bases lay between the germline ends. CDR3 in amino acids: CSVEWESVPSYEQYF. The DNA for the CDR3 is TGCAGCGTTGAATGGGAGTCGGTACCTTCCTACGAGCAGTACTTC.

This clonotype has just a few counts. The chain couples TRBV12-3 or TRBV12-4 to TRBJ1-6; 7 bases align to TRBD1. This CDR3 region has 14 residues. V gave up 4 bases and J gave up 10 bases; unmatched junction bases: 7. As DNA, the CDR3 is TGTGCCAGCAGTTGGGAAGGGGGCTCCTCACCCCTCCACTTT. This sequence encodes CASSWEGGSSPLHF.

As for this clonotype: One end of the junction varies from germline; a read error may be responsible. The chain carries TRBV12-3 or TRBV12-4 and TRBJ2-7; 7 nucleotides line up with TRBD1. The CDR3 is 15 amino acids. The CDR3: CASSARDSRVDERYF. Written as DNA, the CDR3 is TGTGCCAGCAGTGCCCGGGACAGTAGGGTAGACGAGCGGTACTTC.

This clonotype was recorded once. The junction differs from germline at one of its ends, possibly a read error. This chain uses TRBV20-1 with TRBJ2-7, with 11 bases identical to TRBD2. Germline V lookup: CDR1 DFQATT, CDR2 SNEGSKA (reference sequence). The CDR3 is 17 residues long. The CDR3 nucleotides are TGCGGTGCTAGTGGGCTAGCGGGGGGTTTAAGCTCCTACGAGCAGTACTTC. Translated, it gives CGASGLAGGLSSYEQYF.

This rearrangement joins TRBV19 to TRBJ2-5; possibly TRBD1 for D (6 bases). The closer fit of TRBJ2-7 to the DNA end suggests the J call may be wrong. Germline assignment: CDR1 LNHDA and CDR2 SQIVND (reference sequence). The CDR3 sequence is 14 residues long. CDR3 in amino acids: CASSNRDTDYEQYF. The CDR3 region has the DNA TGTGCCAGTAGTAACCGGGACACCGACTACGAGCAGTACTTC.

This chain joins TRBV3-1 and TRBJ1-6, with D possibly being TRBD1 (5 bases). The V gene's germline CDR1 is LGHDT and CDR2 YNNKEL (reference sequence). The CDR3 sequence is 17 residues long. Trimming left V 3 bases short and J 5 bases short, with 17 bases between. CDR3 region: CASSQAGTPLNNSPLHF. CDR3 nucleotide sequence: TGTGCCAGCAGCCAGGCCGGGACTCCCCTCAATAATTCACCCCTCCACTTT.

This clonotype was counted at least ten times. The CDR3 reads CASSQGAGAFTDTQYF. In nucleotides, the CDR3 is TGCGCCAGCAGCCAAGGCGCGGGGGCGTTCACAGATACGCAGTATTTT. J is TRBJ2-3 and V is TRBV4-1; D may be TRBD2 (7 bases). Germline V gene data show CDR1 as MGHRA and CDR2 as YSYEKL. V was pared by 1 base and J by 2 bases, with 13 bases between. This CDR3 has 16 residues.

This clonotype has more than one count but fewer than ten. This chain links TRBV12-3 or TRBV12-4 with TRBJ2-7; TRBD1 or TRBD2 may be the D gene (5 bases each). V lost 2 bases and J lost 2, with 10 bases in between. This CDR3 region has 14 residues. The CDR3 is CASSLWGIAYEQYF. The CDR3 DNA reads as TGTGCCAGCAGTTTATGGGGGATCGCCTACGAGCAGTACTTC.

The chain employs TRBV20-1 and TRBJ2-3, with D possibly TRBD2 on 5 matching bases. Between the trimmed V and J ends, which lost 5 bases and 3 bases, there was a span of 12 bases. The length of the CDR3 is 13 residues. Germline V gives CDR1 DFQATT, CDR2 SNEGSKA (reference sequence). The CDR3 here is CSAGPPGTDTQYF. The CDR3 DNA sequence: TGCAGTGCTGGCCCCCCGGGGACAGATACGCAGTATTTT.

This clonotype was recorded only once. The chain combines TRBV5-5 with TRBJ1-1; D unresolved. CDR1 SGHKS and CDR2 YYEKEE come from the germline V gene (reference sequence). This CDR3 contains 14 residues. The ends were cut back, 2 bases at V and 10 bases at J, with 18 bases in the middle. CDR3 nucleotides: TGTGCCAGCAGCTTCAACGTTAGCCCAGAAAGAGCTTTCTTT. Translation gives CASSFNVSPERAFF.

The rearrangement links TRBV9 to TRBJ2-3; 11 positions match TRBD2. CDR3 length equals 15 residues. Germline V gives CDR1 SGDLS, CDR2 YYNGEE. V shed 7 bases, J shed 5 bases, and the junction held 9 bases outside the gene matches. This chain's CDR3 is CASCPSGGLIDTQYF. CDR3 nucleotide sequence: TGTGCCAGCTGTCCTAGCGGGGGGTTGATAGATACGCAGTATTTT.